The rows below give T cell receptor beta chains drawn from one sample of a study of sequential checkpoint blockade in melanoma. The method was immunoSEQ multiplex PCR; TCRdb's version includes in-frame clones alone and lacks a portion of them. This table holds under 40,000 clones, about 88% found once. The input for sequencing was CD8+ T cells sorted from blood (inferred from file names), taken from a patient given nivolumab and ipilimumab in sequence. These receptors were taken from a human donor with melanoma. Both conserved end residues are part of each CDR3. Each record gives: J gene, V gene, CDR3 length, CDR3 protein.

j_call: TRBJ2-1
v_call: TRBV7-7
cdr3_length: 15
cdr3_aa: CASSLVTAGGGEQFF

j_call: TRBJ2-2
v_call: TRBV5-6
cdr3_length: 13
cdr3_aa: CASSLGDTGELFF

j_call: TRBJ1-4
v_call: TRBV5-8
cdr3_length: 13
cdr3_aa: CASNTGLGEKLFF

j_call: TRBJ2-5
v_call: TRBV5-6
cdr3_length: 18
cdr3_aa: CASIKIRDRVFGAETQYF

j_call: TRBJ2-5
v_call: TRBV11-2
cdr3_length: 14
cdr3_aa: CASSSGTSVETQYF

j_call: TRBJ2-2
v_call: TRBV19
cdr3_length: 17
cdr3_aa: CASSIPTSGSDTGELFF

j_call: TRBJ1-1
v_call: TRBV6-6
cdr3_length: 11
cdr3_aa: CASSAIAEAFF

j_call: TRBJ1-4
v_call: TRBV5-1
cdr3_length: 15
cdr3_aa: CASSLPDTLGEKLFF

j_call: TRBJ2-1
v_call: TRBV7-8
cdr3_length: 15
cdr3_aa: CASSHLAGDGYEQFF

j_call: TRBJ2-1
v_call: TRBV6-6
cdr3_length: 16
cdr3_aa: CASSQHIAGPLNEQFF

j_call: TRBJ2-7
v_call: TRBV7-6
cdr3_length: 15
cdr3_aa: CASSLEAGLGYEQYF

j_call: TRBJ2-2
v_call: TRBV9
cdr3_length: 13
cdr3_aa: CATKGPNTGELFF

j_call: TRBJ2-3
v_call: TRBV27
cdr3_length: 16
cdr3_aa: CASSLQGGSWTDTQYF

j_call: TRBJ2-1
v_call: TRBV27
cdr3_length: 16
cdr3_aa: CASSLVLAGGYNEQFF

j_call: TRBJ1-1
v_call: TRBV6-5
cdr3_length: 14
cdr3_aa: CASLLGQGNSEAFF

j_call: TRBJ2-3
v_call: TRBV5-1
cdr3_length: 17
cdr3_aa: CASSFYGLAGEVDTQYF

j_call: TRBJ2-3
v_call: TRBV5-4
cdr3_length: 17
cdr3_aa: CASSLAWDSASTDTQYF

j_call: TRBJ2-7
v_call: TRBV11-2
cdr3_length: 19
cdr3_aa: CASRPALTSGTSGIHEQYF

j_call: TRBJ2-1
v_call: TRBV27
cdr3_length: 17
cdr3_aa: CASSYPGGGSSYNEQFF

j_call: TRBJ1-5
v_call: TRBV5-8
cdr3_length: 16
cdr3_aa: CASSLIGWQGTQPQHF

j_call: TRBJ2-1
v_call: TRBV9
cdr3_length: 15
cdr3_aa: CASSPRTSGNDEQFF

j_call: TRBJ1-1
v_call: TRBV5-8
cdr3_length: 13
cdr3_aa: CASSFVMNTEAFF